These 3 T cell receptor beta chains were sequenced from one sample in a study of CD8+CD57+ T cells in acquired aplastic anemia. Patients picked for sequencing had shown CD8+CD57+ cell expansion detected by flow cytometry. Both TCR beta VDJ combination and CDR3 sequence profiling were carried out. Genomic DNA was the template for this profiling. MiXCR, run by TCRdb on the reads, gives a single entry per CDR3 protein. This table holds around 200,000 distinct CDR3 sequences, over 40% found once. The specimen was sorted CD4+, CD8+, or CD8+CD57+ T cells (not recorded which) from PBMCs. Receptors were obtained from a human donor with aplastic anemia.

About this clonotype itself: It may be a read error: a sequence one base away is much more abundant. This likely comes from a read error, as the CDR3 has no conserved phenylalanine or tryptophan at its end. The chain combines TRBV5-1 with TRBJ1-2; TRBD1 matches 7 bases. The V gene end was trimmed by 4 bases and the J gene end by 4 bases; junction bases not matched to a gene: 7. CDR1 and CDR2 from the germline V gene are SGHRS and YFSETQ. The length of the CDR3 is 14 residues. This CDR3 reads CASSVRTGFYGYTS. The DNA for the CDR3 is TGCGCCAGCAGCGTCCGGACAGGATTCTATGGCTACACCTCC.

The gene calls are TRBV29-1 and TRBJ1-3, with D tentatively TRBD1 (6 bases). The V gene's germline CDR1 is SQVTM and CDR2 ANQGSEA. CDR3 length: 12 amino acids. V was pared by 4 bases and J by 7 bases, with 11 bases between. The CDR3 sequence: CSVGGGRNTIYF. The CDR3 DNA reads as TGCAGCGTTGGAGGGGGGAGGAACACCATATATTTT.

This clonotype was observed a single time. This chain uses TRBV9 with TRBJ1-2, with D unclear. Germline loops: CDR1 SGDLS, CDR2 YYNGEE. The CDR3 has 13 amino acids. Trimming shortened V by 0 bases and J by 6 bases, and 9 bases separated the two germline ends. The CDR3 nucleotides are TGTGCCAGCAGCGTAGGTGGTCAGGATGGCTACACCTTC. As protein: CASSVGGQDGYTF. The entire variable domain, with the rest obtained from reference TRBV9 and TRBJ1-2, is as follows: DSGVTQTPKHLITATGQRVTLRCSPRSGDLSVYWYQQSLDQGLQFLIQYYNGEERAKGNILERFSAQQFPDLHSELNLSSLELGDSALYFCASSVGGQDGYTFGSGTRLTVV.